One sample yielded the 22 T cell receptor beta chains listed below, sequenced in a study of identical twins. TCRdb passed the 5' RACE reads through MiXCR, listing each CDR3 protein once. The sample holds a few hundred thousand distinct CDR3 sequences, roughly a quarter seen once. This same sample was also part of a study on T cells expressing NK-cell markers.

The sample consisted of CD4+ T cells sorted from blood. The receptor source for this set is a woman aged 18-30 years in good health.

This sequence joins TRBV6-1 and TRBJ1-5, with D uncertain. The CDR3 is made up of 13 amino acids. Germline V gives CDR1 MNHNS, CDR2 SASEGT. Trimming took off 5 bases at V and 6 bases at J, with 11 bases between the two ends. The CDR3 DNA sequence: TGTGCCAGCAGTCAGATACGGGGTCAGCCCCAGCATTTT. Its translation is CASSQIRGQPQHF.

V is TRBV2 and J is TRBJ2-3; 9 bases match TRBD2. The trim removed 4 bases at V and 2 bases at J, leaving 1 base unmatched. The CDR3 length is 14 residues. Germline CDR1 and CDR2: SNHLY and FYNNEI. In DNA form, the CDR3 reads TGTGCCAGCAGTGTAGCGGGGGACACAGATACGCAGTATTTT. Its protein is CASSVAGDTDTQYF.

This chain joins TRBV29-1 and TRBJ2-5; 7 bases align to TRBD1. Germline loops: CDR1 SQVTM, CDR2 ANQGSEA. The length of the CDR3 is 12 residues. Trimming at V came to 7 bases and at J to 5 bases, leaving 7 bases not matched to a gene. The CDR3 is CSGQGAQETQYF. CDR3 bases: TGCAGCGGACAGGGCGCGCAGGAGACCCAGTACTTC. The complete variable domain, with remaining parts taken from reference TRBV29-1 and TRBJ2-5, reads SAVISQKPSRDICQRGTSLTIQCQVDSQVTMMFWYRQQPGQSLTLIATANQGSEATYESGFVIDKFPISRPNLTFSTLTVSNMSPEDSSIYLCSGQGAQETQYFGPGTRLLVL.

CDR3 loop: CASSLRLADTYEQYF. CDR3 DNA: TGTGCCAGCAGCTTACGACTAGCGGATACCTACGAGCAGTACTTC. V gene TRBV7-8 combines with J gene TRBJ2-7, with 9 bases matching TRBD2. Germline V CDR1 and CDR2: SGHVS, FQNEAQ. V trimming: 2 bases; J trimming: 2 bases; junction bases outside the gene matches: 4. CDR3 length: 15 amino acids. The whole variable domain, remainder taken from reference TRBV7-8 and TRBJ2-7, is GAGVSQSPRYKVAKRGQDVALRCDPISGHVSLFWYQQALGQGPEFLTYFQNEAQLDKSGLPSDRFFAERPEGSVSTLKIQRTQQEDSAVYLCASSLRLADTYEQYFGPGTRLTVT.

This clonotype was recorded a few times. The rearrangement links TRBV6-2 or TRBV6-3 to TRBJ2-5; 7 bases map to TRBD1. Per germline, CDR1 MNHEY and CDR2 SVGEGT. The CDR3 is 13 amino acids. The V gene end was trimmed by 6 bases and the J gene end by 5 bases; junction bases not matched to a gene: 6. This CDR3 is CASRGQPWETQYF. The CDR3 region has the DNA TGTGCCAGCAGGGGACAGCCGTGGGAGACCCAGTACTTC.

This clonotype was seen a handful of times. The V and J genes are TRBV5-8 and TRBJ2-7; no clear D gene. V lost 1 base and J 9 bases, leaving 5 bases between the germline ends. CDR1 SGHTS and CDR2 YDEGEE come from the germline V gene. This CDR3 contains 10 residues. The CDR3 spells CASSLMRQYF. The DNA of the CDR3 is TGTGCCAGCAGCTTGATGAGGCAGTACTTC.

The chain has TRBV6-2 or TRBV6-3 and TRBJ1-2; D perhaps matches TRBD1 (6 bases). This CDR3 comprises 13 residues. The germline V gene has CDR1 MNHEY and CDR2 SVGEGT. Trimming removed 7 bases at V and 6 bases at J, with 15 bases between. CDR3 in DNA: TGTGCCAGCAACGACAGGAGGGCGGATGGCTACACCTTC. This encodes CASNDRRADGYTF.

This clonotype was seen more than once but under ten times. This chain joins TRBV6-1 and TRBJ1-6, with 8 bases fitting TRBD1. The V and J ends lost 8 bases and 6 bases, in that order; junction bases with no gene match: 6. This CDR3 is built from 14 residues. Germline assignment: CDR1 MNHNS and CDR2 SASEGT. The CDR3 reads CASGRQGTNSPLHF. DNA for the CDR3: TGTGCCAGCGGTCGACAGGGGACTAATTCACCCCTCCACTTT.

This chain uses TRBV11-2 with TRBJ2-5; tentative D call: TRBD2 (5 bases). The CDR3 has 14 amino acids. From germline, CDR1 is SGHAT and CDR2 FQNNGV. Trimming left V 5 bases short and J 4 bases short, with 14 bases between. CDR3 sequence: CASSPGLLTETQYF. CDR3 DNA: TGTGCCAGCAGCCCAGGACTGTTGACAGAGACCCAGTACTTC.

The chain carries TRBV6-5 and TRBJ2-1; 9 bases are a match to TRBD2. The CDR3 sequence is 15 residues long. CDR1 is MNHEY, CDR2 SVGAGI, per germline. V gave up 0 bases and J gave up 9 bases; unmatched junction bases: 6. DNA for the CDR3: TGTGCCAGCAGTTACTCGGGCGGGGGGGCTGGTGAGCAGTTCTTC. It is translated as CASSYSGGGAGEQFF.

The chain couples TRBV5-1 to TRBJ1-2, with D possibly being TRBD1 (5 bases). V was cut by 0 bases and J by 3 bases, with 9 bases left in between. This CDR3 spans 14 amino acids. Per germline, CDR1 SGHRS and CDR2 YFSETQ. This CDR3 is CASSLAGDYYGYTF. As DNA, the CDR3 is TGCGCCAGCAGCTTGGCCGGGGACTACTATGGCTACACCTTC.

The CDR3 here is CSARDLGSGYEQYF. Written as DNA, the CDR3 is TGCAGTGCTAGAGATCTTGGTAGTGGATACGAGCAGTACTTC. The V gene is TRBV20-1, the J gene TRBJ2-7; D remains unclear. The CDR3 runs to 14 residues. V lost 0 bases, J lost 4 bases, and 13 bases lay in between. The germline gives CDR1 DFQATT, CDR2 SNEGSKA (reference sequence).

The chain has TRBV15 and TRBJ1-4, with D unclear. This CDR3 region has 14 residues. Germline V gene lookup returns CDR1 LNHNV and CDR2 YYDKDF (reference sequence). V shed 1 base and J shed 4 bases, with 7 bases lying between them. DNA for the CDR3: TGTGCCACCAGCAGAGCGGACTTTAATGAAAAACTGTTTTTT. Translation gives CATSRADFNEKLFF.

This chain joins TRBV6-5 and TRBJ2-7; 8 nucleotides align to TRBD2. CDR1 MNHEY and CDR2 SVGAGI come from the germline V gene. Trimming removed 2 bases from V and 7 bases from J; junction bases left unmatched: 7. This CDR3 has 14 residues. The chain's CDR3 is CASSYRTSPREQYF. The CDR3 nucleotides are TGTGCCAGCAGTTACCGGACTAGCCCTAGGGAGCAGTACTTC.

This chain connects TRBV6-6 to TRBJ1-5, with D possibly matching TRBD1 (6 bases). Germline V gene data show CDR1 as MNHNY and CDR2 as SVGAGI (reference sequence). V was cut by 8 bases and J by 5 bases, with 13 bases left in between. The length of the CDR3 is 13 residues. CDR3 nucleotides: TGTGCCAGCGCCCCAGGGGTCGATCAGCCCCAGCATTTT. Residues: CASAPGVDQPQHF.

This clonotype was counted a few times. This rearrangement joins TRBV12-3 or TRBV12-4 to TRBJ2-7, with TRBD1 identical over 9 bases. J lost 6 bases, V lost 6 bases, and 9 bases had no gene match. This CDR3 contains 14 residues. As DNA, the CDR3 is TGTGCCAGCAGGGGCAGAACAGGGGGCTTCGAGCAGTACTTC. It yields the protein CASRGRTGGFEQYF.

In DNA form, the CDR3 reads TGCGCCAGCAGCTTGTTGGGACTAGCGGATTACGAGCAGTACTTC. It encodes CASSLLGLADYEQYF. The gene calls are TRBV5-1 and TRBJ2-7, with 11 bases matching TRBD2. The germline gives CDR1 SGHRS, CDR2 YFSETQ. The V segment lost 1 base and the J segment 4 bases; nucleotides outside the gene matches: 4. CDR3 length: 15 residues.

This clonotype was observed a handful of times. This chain links TRBV11-2 with TRBJ2-3; 11 bases line up with TRBD1. With 5 bases clipped from V and 5 bases from J, the junction kept 3 bases outside the gene matches. The CDR3 length is 14 residues. Germline CDR1 is SGHAT and CDR2 is FQNNGV. CDR3 in DNA: TGTGCCAGCAGCCTGGGACAGGGGGTAGATACGCAGTATTTT. Translating gives CASSLGQGVDTQYF.

The rearrangement links TRBV10-3 to TRBJ2-1; 10 nucleotides align to TRBD2. The CDR3 has 15 residues. Unmatched junction bases numbered 9, after V lost 6 bases and J lost 7 bases. The germline CDR1 and CDR2 sequences are ENHRY and SYGVKD. In nucleotides, the CDR3 is TGTGCCATCAGATTTACTAGCGGGACGGGGAATGAGCAGTTCTTC. It yields the protein CAIRFTSGTGNEQFF.

Many counts were recorded for this clonotype. The CDR3 reads CASSLDLSDTQYF. Here the CDR3 DNA reads TGTGCCAGCAGCTTAGACTTAAGCGATACGCAGTATTTT. The chain employs TRBV11-2 and TRBJ2-3; D ambiguous. The CDR3 has 13 residues. Trimming left V 0 bases short and J 6 bases short, with 7 bases between. Looked up from germline, CDR1 is SGHAT and CDR2 is FQNNGV.

This clonotype was seen a few times. V gene TRBV20-1 combines with J gene TRBJ2-7; D call uncertain. This CDR3 has 12 residues. Germline CDR1 DFQATT, CDR2 SNEGSKA (reference sequence). V was trimmed by 4 bases and J by 5 bases, leaving 12 bases between them. The CDR3 protein is CSATDNLHEQYF. CDR3 DNA sequence: TGCAGTGCTACCGACAATCTCCACGAGCAGTACTTC.

The chain is built from TRBV3-1 and TRBJ2-7; D call uncertain. Germline lookup yields CDR1 LGHDT and CDR2 YNNKEL (reference sequence). The CDR3 extends over 14 amino acids. With 6 bases removed from V and 0 bases from J, the gap between germline ends came to 12 bases. The CDR3 DNA reads TGTGCCAGCAGTGTCGACCCGTACTCCTACGAGCAGTACTTC. Its translation is CASSVDPYSYEQYF.